This entry features one T cell receptor beta chain sequence. As yet, its antigen is unknown. Libraries were prepared by immunoSEQ multiplex PCR; TCRdb keeps only in-frame clonotypes and omits some of them. The sample includes roughly 71,000 clones, around 89% seen only once; the top ten take around 0.53%. The entry originates in a study of OX40 agonist ivuxolimab in advanced cancers. Findings and limits, study-wide: In the expanded peripheral T cells, antigen specificity was never determined.

The TCR comes from an adult with an advanced solid tumor such as melanoma, head and neck, liver or kidney cancer. The sequencing used CD4+ or CD8+ T cells sorted from blood, collected in a trial of the OX40 agonist ivuxolimab.

CDR3 nucleotides: TGCGCCAGCAGCCAGTTAAACTATGGCTACACCTTC. Protein: CASSQLNYGYTF. The chain combines TRBV4-1 with TRBJ1-2; D uncertain. V was pared by 3 bases and J by 2 bases, with 4 bases between. The CDR3 spans 12 residues. The germline V gene has CDR1 MGHRA and CDR2 YSYEKL.